What follows are 3 T cell receptor beta chains derived from one specimen sequenced in a study of T-cell memory formation after mild COVID-19. A single record per CDR3 protein comes from TCRdb applying MiXCR to the 5' RACE reads. The table has 350,000 to 400,000 distinct CDR3 sequences, around 15% seen once. Material for sequencing was PBMCs or a T cell subset sorted from them (not recorded which). These receptor sequences come from a man younger than 30 who had mild COVID-19 (a few samples of this study predate the infection). Cell type and time point are not known.

The chain carries TRBV5-1 and TRBJ2-1; perhaps TRBD2 as D (5 bases). V shed 4 bases and J shed 5 bases, with 7 bases lying between them. This CDR3 spans 12 amino acids. Germline lookup yields CDR1 SGHRS and CDR2 YFSETQ. DNA for the CDR3: TGCGCCAGCAGCCGGGATCACAATGAGCAGTTCTTC. Protein sequence: CASSRDHNEQFF.

This rearrangement joins TRBV7-9 to TRBJ2-5, with 8 bases fitting TRBD2. CDR1 and CDR2 (germline): SEHNR, FQNEAQ (reference sequence). The V segment lost 4 bases and the J segment 3 bases; nucleotides outside the gene matches: 1. The CDR3 is made up of 13 amino acids. The CDR3 nucleotides read TGTGCCAGCAGCTGGGGACTAGAAGAGACCCAGTACTTC. Translated: CASSWGLEETQYF.

V and J are TRBV5-1 and TRBJ2-7, with D perhaps matching TRBD1 (5 bases). Germline CDR1 and CDR2: SGHRS and YFSETQ. CDR3 length: 14 residues. Trimming removed 4 bases from V and 1 base from J, with 12 bases in between. The CDR3 protein is CASSPMTESYEQYF. The CDR3 DNA follows: TGCGCCAGCAGCCCAATGACAGAGTCCTACGAGCAGTACTTC.